This entry describes one T cell receptor (beta chain). This beta chain was picked up by a library intended for alpha chains and is off target, so its count carries little meaning. The data belong to a study of spatial heterogeneity in lung cancer. Across the study: Alpha-chain sequences were consistently detected less often than beta-chain sequences.

The sample's time point: sample taken at primary tumor resection. Whole RNA from tumor, nontumor lung or frozen PBMC was sequenced unsorted. CDR1 is SQVTM, CDR2 ANQGSEA, per germline. The CDR3 spans 13 residues. V shed 4 bases and J 7 bases; nucleotides not matched to a gene: 5. TCRdb re-called the 5' RACE reads with MiXCR, one entry per CDR3 protein. This sample carries approximately 12,000 distinct CDR3 sequences, approximately 6% of them seen once, and the ten largest clones take approximately 10%. This sample comprised normal lung tissue next to the tumor, obtained at surgery. The receptor's source is a male donor with early-stage non-small cell lung cancer. This sequence joins TRBV29-1 and TRBJ2-2; 8 nucleotides match TRBD1. The CDR3 protein is CSVGQGAVGELFF. DNA for the CDR3: TGCAGCGTTGGCCAGGGGGCCGTCGGGGAGCTGTTTTTT.